These 24 T cell receptor beta chains came from one sample sequenced in a study of OX40 agonist ivuxolimab in advanced cancers. The method was immunoSEQ multiplex PCR; TCRdb's version includes in-frame clones alone and lacks a portion of them. The sample consists of about 54,000 clones, 84% of them appearing once. The specimen comprised CD4+ or CD8+ T cells sorted from blood, sampled in a trial of the OX40 agonist ivuxolimab. The receptor source for this set is an adult with an advanced solid tumor such as melanoma, head and neck, liver or kidney cancer.

The rearrangement joins TRBV7-2 to TRBJ1-2; possibly TRBD1 for D (6 bases). V was shortened by 5 bases and J by 0 bases, with 22 bases between the two germline ends. This CDR3 is 18 amino acids long. CDR1 SGHTA and CDR2 FQGNSA come from the germline V gene. CDR3 DNA: TGTGCCAGCAGCCCAGGGGTCGGCAGATACGACCCTAACTATGGCTACACCTTC. It codes for CASSPGVGRYDPNYGYTF.

The count of this clone is one. The genes are TRBV6-5 and TRBJ2-5, with no clear D. V gave up 0 bases and J gave up 5 bases, with 4 bases separating them. Germline loops: CDR1 MNHEY, CDR2 SVGAGI. The CDR3 length is 12 residues. The CDR3 sequence: CASSYSRETQYF. The CDR3 DNA reads as TGTGCCAGCAGTTACTCGAGGGAGACCCAGTACTTC.

This chain uses TRBV6-6 with TRBJ2-1; no clear D gene. V gave up 8 bases and J gave up 0 bases, with 11 bases separating them. This CDR3 has 14 residues. From germline, CDR1 is MNHNY and CDR2 SVGAGI (reference sequence). CDR3 bases: TGTGCCAGCGTTAGTGGGTCCTCCTACAATGAGCAGTTCTTC. This codes for CASVSGSSYNEQFF.

The rearrangement links TRBV27 to TRBJ2-2; D is unclear. CDR1 and CDR2 (germline): MNHEY, SMNVEV (reference sequence). Trimming left V 0 bases short and J 3 bases short, with 11 bases between. The CDR3 covers 16 residues. This chain's CDR3 is CASSLSDAVDTGELFF. CDR3 nucleotide sequence: TGTGCCAGCAGTTTATCGGACGCTGTGGACACCGGGGAGCTGTTTTTT.

The rearrangement uses TRBV25-1 and TRBJ2-4; D tentatively reads TRBD1 or TRBD2 (5 bases each). The CDR3 totals 14 residues. Germline CDR1 reads MGHDK; CDR2 reads SYGVNS. With 2 bases removed from V and 7 bases from J, the gap between germline ends came to 12 bases. In DNA, the CDR3 is TGTGCCAGCAGTGAAGAGAGGGCAGGGAACATTCAGTACTTC. As protein: CASSEERAGNIQYF.

V and J are TRBV7-2 and TRBJ2-2; D tentatively reads TRBD1 or TRBD2 (6 bases each). CDR1 and CDR2 (germline): SGHTA, FQGNSA. The length of the CDR3 is 16 residues. Trimming left V 1 base short and J 2 bases short, with 11 bases between. Written as DNA, the CDR3 is TGTGCCAGCAGCTTAGAGCCGGGGGCAAACACCGGGGAGCTGTTTTTT. The encoded protein is CASSLEPGANTGELFF.

The chain is built from TRBV7-6 and TRBJ2-3, with D maybe TRBD2 (5 bases). CDR3 size: 12 residues. V lost 8 bases and J 5 bases, leaving 11 bases between the germline ends. The germline gives CDR1 SGHVS, CDR2 FNYEAQ. The CDR3 sequence is CASQTNGDTQYF. CDR3 sequence (DNA): TGTGCCAGCCAGACTAATGGAGATACGCAGTATTTT.

The chain carries TRBV11-1 and TRBJ1-2, with TRBD1 identical over 10 bases. Germline V gives CDR1 SGHAT, CDR2 FQDESV (reference sequence). The CDR3 consists of 16 residues. V gave up 5 bases and J gave up 8 bases; unmatched junction bases: 14. CDR3 bases: TGTGCCAGCAGCCTATATATCAGGGGGACAGGGGTAGGCTACACCTTC. Its translation is CASSLYIRGTGVGYTF. Complete variable domain (other parts from reference TRBV11-1 and TRBJ1-2): EAEVAQSPRYKITEKSQAVAFWCDPISGHATLYWYRQILGQGPELLVQFQDESVVDDSQLPKDRFSAERLKGVDSTLKIQPAELGDSAMYLCASSLYIRGTGVGYTFGSGTRLTVV.

This rearrangement joins TRBV9 to TRBJ1-1, with D uncertain. The V end lost 4 bases, the J end lost 2 bases, and 9 bases lay between the germline ends. Germline values: CDR1 SGDLS, CDR2 YYNGEE. The CDR3 loop spans 13 amino acids. The CDR3 DNA follows: TGTGCCAGCAGCACCACTACCAACACTGAAGCTTTCTTT. This translates into CASSTTTNTEAFF.

This chain connects TRBV14 to TRBJ2-1; D possibly corresponds to TRBD2 (5 bases). This CDR3 is 12 amino acids long. Germline-derived CDR1 and CDR2 are SGHDN and FVKESK. Trimming left V 5 bases short and J 9 bases short, with 11 bases between. CDR3 in DNA: TGTGCCAGCAGCGGGGAGCGCCGTGAGCAGTTCTTC. Translated, it gives CASSGERREQFF.

The chain employs TRBV5-1 and TRBJ1-1; 7 nucleotides match TRBD1. Germline V gene data show CDR1 as SGHRS and CDR2 as YFSETQ. The V segment lost 4 bases and the J segment 3 bases; nucleotides outside the gene matches: 12. The CDR3 sequence is 16 residues long. CDR3 loop: CASSGPLDRVDTEAFF. CDR3 coding DNA: TGCGCCAGCAGCGGACCCCTAGACAGGGTGGACACTGAAGCTTTCTTT. Based on the CDR3 plus reference TRBV5-1 and TRBJ1-1, the full variable domain is KAGVTQTPRYLIKTRGQQVTLSCSPISGHRSVSWYQQTPGQGLQFLFEYFSETQRNKGNFPGRFSGRQFSNSRSEMNVSTLELGDSALYLCASSGPLDRVDTEAFFGQGTRLTVV.

J is TRBJ2-7 and V is TRBV14, with 8 bases matching TRBD2. Germline lookup yields CDR1 SGHDN and CDR2 FVKESK. The CDR3 covers 15 residues. The V and J ends lost 4 bases and 6 bases, in that order; junction bases with no gene match: 11. The DNA for the CDR3 is TGTGCCAGCAGCCGAAACCCGGGACTAGTAGGCGAGCAGTACTTC. This translates into CASSRNPGLVGEQYF. The full variable domain, rest sourced from reference TRBV14 and TRBJ2-7, is EAGVTQFPSHSVIEKGQTVTLRCDPISGHDNLYWYRRVMGKEIKFLLHFVKESKQDESGMPNNRFLAERTGGTYSTLKVQPAELEDSGVYFCASSRNPGLVGEQYFGPGTRLTVT.

V is TRBV4-1 and J is TRBJ1-1; D perhaps matches TRBD1 (6 bases). The germline V and J ends were trimmed by 4 bases and 1 base, with 19 bases remaining between them. There are 17 residues in the CDR3. Germline values: CDR1 MGHRA, CDR2 YSYEKL. CDR3 in amino acids: CASSLRGGAPGNTEAFF. DNA for the CDR3: TGCGCCAGCAGCCTGCGGGGGGGGGCGCCTGGGAACACTGAAGCTTTCTTT.

The rearrangement joins TRBV4-1 to TRBJ2-1, with 8 bases aligning to TRBD2. With V trimmed by 4 bases and J by 0 bases, 8 bases remained unmatched. Germline assignment: CDR1 MGHRA and CDR2 YSYEKL. The CDR3 contains 17 residues. The CDR3 DNA is TGCGCCAGCAGCCGGGGGGGGCTAGCGGGCTCCTACAATGAGCAGTTCTTC. Protein: CASSRGGLAGSYNEQFF.

The rearrangement uses TRBV28 and TRBJ1-2; 9 bases agree with TRBD1. After removal of 5 bases from V and 10 bases from J, the junction contained 8 bases not matched to a gene. There are 13 residues in the CDR3. The germline CDR1 and CDR2 sequences are MDHEN and SYDVKM. CDR3: CASSLSGTGSYTF. CDR3 nucleotide sequence: TGTGCCAGCAGTCTCTCCGGGACAGGGTCCTACACCTTC.

CDR3: CAISSGGTDTQYF. CDR3 nucleotide sequence: TGTGCCATCAGCTCCGGGGGGACAGATACGCAGTATTTT. The V gene is TRBV10-3, the J gene TRBJ2-3, with 7 bases fitting TRBD2. CDR1 and CDR2 (germline): ENHRY, SYGVKD. There are 13 residues in the CDR3. V lost 6 bases to trimming and J lost 3 bases; unmatched junction nucleotides: 3.

V gene TRBV11-2 combines with J gene TRBJ1-3, with D maybe TRBD1 (5 bases). Germline lookup yields CDR1 SGHAT and CDR2 FQNNGV. The CDR3 loop spans 16 amino acids. Trimming cost V 3 bases and J 2 bases, with 14 bases left between them. CDR3 protein: CASSFFQGATGNTIYF. The CDR3 coding sequence is TGTGCCAGCAGCTTCTTCCAGGGAGCTACTGGAAACACCATATATTTT.

This chain joins TRBV4-3 and TRBJ2-5, with D unresolved. The germline CDR1 and CDR2 sequences are LGHNA and YSLEER. This CDR3 spans 14 amino acids. V lost 0 bases and J 9 bases, leaving 14 bases between the germline ends. The CDR3 loop reads CASSQDIRDRPQYF. The CDR3 DNA sequence: TGCGCCAGCAGCCAAGATATAAGGGATCGGCCCCAGTACTTC.

In its sample, this clone was seen once. V is TRBV14 and J is TRBJ2-1, with 8 bases identical to TRBD1. Trimming cost V 0 bases and J 4 bases; bases outside gene matches: 8. The CDR3 length is 17 residues. Germline CDR1 is SGHDN and CDR2 is FVKESK. As DNA, the CDR3 is TGTGCCAGCAGCCAAGAGGTTGGTGACAGGGGATACAATGAGCAGTTCTTC. It encodes CASSQEVGDRGYNEQFF.

J is TRBJ2-1 and V is TRBV2; TRBD2 matches at 10 bases. The ends lost 9 bases at V and 5 bases at J; junction bases unmatched: 4. Germline V gene lookup returns CDR1 SNHLY and CDR2 FYNNEI. The CDR3 sequence is 13 residues long. CDR3 sequence: CASRTSGNNEQFF. The DNA for the CDR3 is TGTGCCAGTAGGACTAGCGGAAACAATGAGCAGTTCTTC.

The chain couples TRBV5-1 to TRBJ1-1; D uncertain. Germline lookup yields CDR1 SGHRS and CDR2 YFSETQ. The ends were cut back, 3 bases at V and 4 bases at J, with 19 bases in the middle. The CDR3 covers 16 residues. CDR3 bases: TGCGCCAGCAGCTCGTCGGGTGGGTCTGAGGTCACTGAAGCTTTCTTT. Its protein product is CASSSSGGSEVTEAFF.

This sequence joins TRBV9 and TRBJ2-1; 15 bases agree with TRBD2. Germline V gene sequence: CDR1 SGDLS, CDR2 YYNGEE. Unmatched junction bases numbered 8, after V lost 5 bases and J lost 8 bases. This CDR3 has 16 amino acids. The CDR3 coding sequence is TGTGCCAGCAGTTCCGGGACTAGCGGGAGGCAGGATGAGCAGTTCTTC. It encodes CASSSGTSGRQDEQFF. Variable domain in full (rest from reference TRBV9 and TRBJ2-1): DSGVTQTPKHLITATGQRVTLRCSPRSGDLSVYWYQQSLDQGLQFLIQYYNGEERAKGNILERFSAQQFPDLHSELNLSSLELGDSALYFCASSSGTSGRQDEQFFGPGTRLTVL.

The CDR3 DNA reads as TGTGCCAGCAGCCTCACGGGCAGCGGTGGAGATGGCTACACCTTC. The encoded protein is CASSLTGSGGDGYTF. The chain uses TRBV6-5 and TRBJ1-2, with no clear D. Germline CDR1 is MNHEY and CDR2 is SVGAGI. This CDR3 spans 15 amino acids. V gave up 6 bases and J gave up 6 bases, with 20 bases separating them.

V usage is TRBV30 and J usage is TRBJ2-1; 11 bases match TRBD2. V shed 2 bases and J 9 bases; nucleotides not matched to a gene: 15. The CDR3 covers 17 residues. Germline lookup yields CDR1 GTSNPN and CDR2 SVGIG (reference sequence). In DNA, the CDR3 is TGTGCCTGGAGTCATGGGCTGGCTAGCGGGAGGAGGAGTGAGCAGTTCTTC. Translating it yields CAWSHGLASGRRSEQFF.